This TCR beta chain was sequenced during a study of control samples from healthy donors and cancer patients. Trimming took off 4 bases at V and 0 bases at J, with 6 bases between the two ends. CDR3 length: 14 residues. Germline CDR1 and CDR2: LGHDT and YNNKEL (reference sequence). Sequencing was performed with immunoSEQ multiplex PCR; in TCRdb, only in-frame clones are kept and a portion is missing. The repertoire includes more than 120,000 clones, 80% to 95% of them detected once, and 3.2% sits in the top ten. The clonotype was recovered from a man in his thirties or forties in good health. This rearrangement joins TRBV3-1 (or the pseudogene TRBV3-2) to TRBJ2-2; D is undetermined. The sequencing input was blood. CDR3 residues: CASSRKSNTGELFF. CDR3 DNA sequence: TGTGCCAGCAGCCGAAAATCGAACACCGGGGAGCTGTTTTTT.